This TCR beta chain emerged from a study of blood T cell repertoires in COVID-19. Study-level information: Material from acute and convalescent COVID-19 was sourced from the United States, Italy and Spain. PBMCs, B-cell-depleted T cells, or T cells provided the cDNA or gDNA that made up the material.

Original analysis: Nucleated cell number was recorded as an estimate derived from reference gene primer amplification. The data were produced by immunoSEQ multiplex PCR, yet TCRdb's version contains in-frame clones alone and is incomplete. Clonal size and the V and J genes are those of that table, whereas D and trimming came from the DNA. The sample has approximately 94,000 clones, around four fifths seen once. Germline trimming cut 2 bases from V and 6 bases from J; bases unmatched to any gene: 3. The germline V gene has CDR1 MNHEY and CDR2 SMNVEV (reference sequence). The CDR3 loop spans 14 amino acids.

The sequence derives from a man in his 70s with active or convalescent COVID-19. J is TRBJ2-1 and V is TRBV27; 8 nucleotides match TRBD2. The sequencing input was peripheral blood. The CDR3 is CASSLTGGVNEQFF. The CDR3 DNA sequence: TGTGCCAGCAGTTTAACGGGAGGGGTCAATGAGCAGTTCTTC.